Many counts were recorded for the clone carrying this T cell receptor (beta chain). These data belong to a study of T cells in Graves' hyperthyroidism and ophthalmopathy. Study background: Peripheral blood was acquired at first diagnosis, ahead of any therapy whatsoever.

This CDR3 is 11 amino acids long. Trimming stripped 8 bases from V and 7 bases from J, with 8 bases between. Germline CDR1 reads SNHLY; CDR2 reads FYNNEI. TCR beta CDR3 regions were amplified from RNA transcripts. The HTBI primer set was used in a first-round RT-PCR of the TCR CDR3. Each CDR3 protein gets one entry after TCRdb re-called the multiplex PCR reads with MiXCR. Of about 380,000 distinct CDR3 sequences listed, approximately 12% are singletons. The hyperthyroidism was newly diagnosed and had lasted under 2 months; the patients were aged 18 to 65. Sequencing was carried out using blood. The chain joins TRBV2 to TRBJ2-2, with D perhaps given as TRBD1 or TRBD2 (5 bases each). The clonotype comes from a man aged 25-45 years with Graves' hyperthyroidism that later progressed to Graves' ophthalmopathy. The DNA for the CDR3 is TGTGCCAGCGGGGGTAACGGGGAGCTGTTTTTT. This encodes CASGGNGELFF.